The rows below give T cell receptor beta chains drawn from one sample of a study of control samples from healthy donors and cancer patients. Generated by immunoSEQ multiplex PCR, the TCRdb table keeps only in-frame clones and is missing some. The sample yields over 2,500 clones, 90% to 95% seen once. The sequenced material came from PBMCs. These receptors all stem from an older man with lung cancer. CDR3s include the opening cysteine and the closing phenylalanine or tryptophan. Fields, in order: J gene, D gene, clone size, V gene, CDR3 protein, CDR3 DNA. The D gene is left open where the match is weak. Expanded clones get a size class; other rows say once, few or many, or leave the size out.

TRBJ2-4,.,.,TRBV2,CASRADSQGIQYF,TGTGCCAGCAGGGCAGACAGTCAAGGCATTCAGTACTTC
TRBJ2-6,TRBD1,.,TRBV5-6,CASSWTGDSGANVLTF,TGTGCCAGCAGCTGGACAGGGGATTCTGGGGCCAACGTCCTGACTTTC
TRBJ1-5,.,.,TRBV18,CASSSRGLNQPQHF,TGTGCCAGCTCATCCCGGGGATTGAATCAGCCCCAGCATTTT
TRBJ2-3,TRBD2,.,TRBV7-2,CASSLAASGGDTQYF,TGTGCCAGCAGCTTAGCGGCTAGCGGGGGTGACACGCAGTATTTT
TRBJ2-2,.,.,TRBV7-9,CASTPTVAGSGELFF,TGTGCCAGCACCCCTACGGTGGCGGGGTCCGGGGAGCTGTTTTTT
TRBJ2-5,.,.,TRBV7-2,CASSLAVSQETQYF,TGTGCCAGCAGCTTAGCAGTCAGCCAAGAGACCCAGTACTTC
TRBJ1-1,.,once,TRBV30,CAYEPGGQASAFF,TGTGCCTATGAACCTGGGGGTCAGGCTTCAGCTTTCTTT
TRBJ2-7,TRBD1,.,TRBV2,CASREWDRAREQYF,TGTGCCAGCAGAGAGTGGGACAGGGCTCGCGAGCAGTACTTC
TRBJ2-1,.,.,TRBV12-5,CASGLGSGLYNEQFF,TGTGCTAGTGGTTTGGGGAGCGGGCTGTACAATGAGCAGTTCTTC
TRBJ1-1,.,.,TRBV28,CASSLRTSEAFF,TGTGCCAGCAGTTTACGGACTTCAGAAGCTTTCTTT
TRBJ1-5,TRBD1,.,TRBV18,CASSSAQGSEPQHF,TGTGCCAGCTCCTCTGCACAGGGGAGTGAGCCCCAGCATTTT
TRBJ1-1,.,.,TRBV19,CASSIRGQGMNTEAFF,TGTGCCAGTAGTATTCGTGGGCAGGGCATGAACACTGAAGCTTTCTTT
TRBJ1-1,TRBD1,.,TRBV7-2,CASSFSRTGGKAFF,TGTGCCAGCAGCTTCAGTAGGACAGGGGGCAAAGCTTTCTTT
TRBJ2-1,TRBD2,.,TRBV4-3,CASSQGPSGLDSVEQFF,TGCGCCAGCAGCCAGGGCCCTTCGGGACTAGATAGTGTCGAGCAGTTCTTC
TRBJ1-5,TRBD1,.,TRBV7-9,CASSLTGGNQPQHF,TGTGCCAGCAGCTTAACAGGGGGGAATCAGCCCCAGCATTTT
TRBJ2-7,TRBD1,.,TRBV10-2,CASSVLGQKGYEQYF,TGCGCCAGCAGTGTTCTGGGACAGAAGGGCTACGAGCAGTACTTC
TRBJ1-4,.,.,TRBV5-1,CASSLLRVQGNEKLFF,TGCGCCAGCAGCCTTTTAAGGGTGCAAGGGAATGAAAAACTGTTTTTT
TRBJ1-5,TRBD1,.,TRBV19,CASRETGGYQPQHF,TGTGCCAGTAGGGAGACAGGGGGGTACCAGCCCCAGCATTTT
TRBJ2-6,TRBD1,.,TRBV5-1,CASSFSDRPGANVLTF,TGCGCCAGCAGCTTTTCGGACAGGCCTGGGGCCAACGTCCTGACTTTC
TRBJ2-7,.,.,TRBV28,CATNSGTPSYEQYF,TGTGCCACGAACTCCGGGACTCCTTCCTACGAGCAGTACTTC
TRBJ2-7,TRBD1,.,TRBV6-5,CASSPQGASYEQYF,TGTGCCAGCAGTCCCCAGGGGGCCTCCTACGAGCAGTACTTC
TRBJ2-1,TRBD2,once,TRBV2,CASGGTSWEQFF,TGTGCCAGCGGGGGGACTAGCTGGGAGCAGTTCTTC
TRBJ2-1,.,once,TRBV12-3/TRBV12-4,CASSPGRSEQFF,TGTGCCAGCAGCCCCGGGCGTTCTGAGCAGTTCTTC
TRBJ2-2,.,once,TRBV2,CAPQTTTGELFF,TGTGCCCCCCAGACGACTACCGGGGAGCTGTTTTTT
TRBJ1-6,.,.,TRBV30,CAWSVRGGSSPLHF,TGTGCCTGGAGTGTTCGGGGGGGCAGTTCACCCCTCCACTTT
TRBJ1-1,TRBD1,.,TRBV14,CASSPRTGGYTEAFF,TGTGCCAGCAGCCCCAGGACAGGGGGTTACACTGAAGCTTTCTTT
TRBJ2-7,.,.,TRBV15,CATSPNGASYEQYF,TGTGCCACCAGCCCCAACGGAGCTTCCTACGAGCAGTACTTC
TRBJ2-3,.,.,TRBV3-1/TRBV3-2,CASSQRFGRYTDTQYF,TGTGCCAGCAGCCAAAGGTTCGGGAGATACACAGATACGCAGTATTTT
TRBJ2-5,TRBD2,.,TRBV3-1/TRBV3-2,CASRRTSGGRNQETQYF,TGTGCCAGCAGGCGGACTAGCGGGGGGCGTAACCAAGAGACCCAGTACTTC
TRBJ2-4,.,.,TRBV7-9,CASSTAAGKNIQYF,TGTGCCAGCAGCACCGCCGCAGGCAAAAACATTCAGTACTTC
TRBJ2-1,TRBD2,.,TRBV5-1,CASSVLAGGYNEQFF,TGCGCCAGCAGCGTTCTAGCGGGGGGTTACAATGAGCAGTTCTTC
TRBJ1-5,TRBD1,.,TRBV2,CASSSSASGGSGNQPQHF,TGTGCCAGCAGTTCTTCCGCTTCAGGGGGCTCGGGCAATCAGCCCCAGCATTTT
TRBJ1-6,.,.,TRBV19,CASSIPTGLASPLHF,TGTGCCAGTAGTATTCCGACAGGCTTGGCTTCACCCCTCCACTTT
TRBJ2-3,.,once,TRBV3-1/TRBV3-2,CASSSRGTDTQYF,TGTGCCAGCAGCTCTAGGGGCACAGATACGCAGTATTTT
TRBJ2-3,.,.,TRBV6-1,CASSEEQGGFSDTQYF,TGTGCCAGCAGTGAAGAACAGGGGGGGTTTTCAGATACGCAGTATTTT
TRBJ1-1,.,once,TRBV5-5,CASTKDRMNTEAFF,TGTGCCAGCACCAAGGACCGAATGAACACTGAAGCTTTCTTT
TRBJ2-3,.,.,TRBV3-1/TRBV3-2,CASRQLTSVTDTQYF,TGTGCCAGCAGACAGCTCACTAGTGTTACAGATACGCAGTATTTT
TRBJ1-3,.,.,TRBV7-9,CASSLAGSYSGNTIYF,TGTGCCAGCAGCTTAGCGGGCAGCTACTCTGGAAACACCATATATTTT
TRBJ2-7,.,.,TRBV4-1,CASSQRTAASYEQYF,TGCGCCAGCAGCCAAAGGACAGCAGCCTCCTACGAGCAGTACTTC
TRBJ2-1,.,once,TRBV9,CASSVVGSSYNEQFF,TGTGCCAGCAGCGTAGTTGGCAGCTCCTACAATGAGCAGTTCTTC
TRBJ2-7,.,.,TRBV19,CASSIPPYEQYF,TGTGCCAGTAGTATCCCTCCCTACGAGCAGTACTTC